The rows below give T cell receptor beta chains drawn from one sample of a study of technical replicates of blood from four donors. Data came from immunoSEQ multiplex PCR; TCRdb stores just in-frame clones and leaves some out. The data contain some 80,000 clones, more than 85% of them singletons. The sample taken for sequencing was T cells isolated from PBMCs. The receptor set was obtained from a human donor in good health. Both conserved end residues are part of each CDR3. D genes are given only for firm matches. A clone size is listed for some rows: how often the clone was seen (once, few, many), or a class if it is expanded.

size	V	J	D	length	CDR3	DNA
-	TRBV27	TRBJ1-1	TRBD1	14	CASSFRDRNTEAFF	TGTGCCAGCAGTTTCCGGGACAGGAACACTGAAGCTTTCTTT
-	TRBV7-8	TRBJ2-7	-	15	CASSFLGSSPYEQYF	TGTGCCAGCAGCTTTCTTGGGAGCTCTCCCTACGAGCAGTACTTC
-	TRBV5-6	TRBJ2-5	-	15	CASRHWLGAQETQYF	TGTGCCAGCAGACATTGGTTGGGGGCGCAAGAGACCCAGTACTTC
-	TRBV6-5	TRBJ2-2	TRBD1	14	CASRPGQYTGELFF	TGTGCCAGCCGCCCGGGACAGTACACCGGGGAGCTGTTTTTT
-	TRBV5-1	TRBJ1-2	TRBD1	16	CASSPRVAGGSEGYTF	TGCGCCAGCAGCCCGAGGGTCGCAGGGGGCTCGGAAGGCTACACCTTC
-	TRBV30	TRBJ2-5	TRBD2	16	CAWSVGLAGGEETQYF	TGTGCCTGGAGTGTTGGGCTAGCGGGAGGGGAAGAGACCCAGTACTTC
-	TRBV6-9	TRBJ2-1	-	15	CASTDLTSSYNEQFF	TGTGCCAGCACCGACCTTACTAGCTCCTACAATGAGCAGTTCTTC
few	TRBV15	TRBJ1-3	-	15	CATSRDGGSGNTIYF	TGTGCCACCAGCAGAGATGGCGGCTCTGGAAACACCATATATTTT
-	TRBV18	TRBJ2-7	TRBD1	14	CASSPRRQGDEQYF	TGTGCCAGCTCACCAAGGAGACAGGGCGACGAGCAGTACTTC
-	TRBV2	TRBJ2-1	-	12	CAGAKVYNEQFF	TGTGCCGGAGCAAAGGTCTACAATGAGCAGTTCTTC
-	TRBV19	TRBJ2-3	-	14	CASSYGTSTDTQYF	TGTGCCAGTAGTTACGGGACTAGCACAGATACGCAGTATTTT
-	TRBV30	TRBJ2-7	-	12	CAWSNSGNEQYF	TGTGCCTGGAGTAATTCAGGGAACGAGCAGTACTTC
-	TRBV5-1	TRBJ1-4	TRBD1	14	CASSVGTGREKLFF	TGCGCCAGCAGCGTCGGGACAGGACGTGAAAAACTGTTTTTT
-	TRBV6-1	TRBJ1-1	-	10	CASSDRKAFF	TGTGCCAGCAGTGACAGAAAAGCTTTCTTT
-	TRBV5-8	TRBJ2-3	-	15	CASSITGTLTDTQYF	TGTGCCAGCAGCATTACCGGGACACTCACAGATACGCAGTATTTT
-	TRBV7-3	TRBJ2-2	TRBD2	14	CASSGTSGSGELFF	TGTGCCAGCAGCGGGACTAGCGGGAGTGGGGAGCTGTTTTTT
-	TRBV30	TRBJ1-4	-	17	CAWSVLYKAATNEKLFF	TGTGCCTGGAGTGTACTATATAAGGCGGCAACTAATGAAAAACTGTTTTTT
once	TRBV7-9	TRBJ1-3	-	14	CASSLKLEGAGIYF	TGTGCCAGCAGCTTAAAACTTGAAGGGGCTGGCATATATTTT
-	TRBV4-1	TRBJ2-7	-	13	CASSLLEGGEQYF	TGCGCCAGCAGCCTTCTTGAGGGAGGCGAGCAGTACTTC
-	TRBV4-2	TRBJ2-5	TRBD2	18	CASSQEGTSGSGGETQYF	TGTGCCAGCAGCCAAGAAGGGACTAGCGGGAGCGGGGGGGAGACCCAGTACTTC
few	TRBV5-1	TRBJ1-1	-	16	CASSPLRDPVDTEAFF	TGCGCCAGCAGCCCACTCAGGGATCCTGTGGACACTGAAGCTTTCTTT
-	TRBV12-5	TRBJ1-3	TRBD1	16	CASGSPTGTGGDTIYF	TGTGCTAGTGGTTCCCCGACCGGGACAGGGGGGGACACCATATATTTT
-	TRBV28	TRBJ1-1	TRBD1	15	CAINLTGGLEAEAFF	TGTGCCATCAACTTGACAGGGGGTTTAGAGGCTGAAGCTTTCTTT
-	TRBV6-5	TRBJ2-3	-	15	CASSYQRTSTDTQYF	TGTGCCAGCAGTTACCAACGGACTAGCACAGATACGCAGTATTTT
-	TRBV6-5	TRBJ2-5	-	14	CASSKLTIGETQYF	TGTGCCAGCAGCAAATTAACTATCGGAGAGACCCAGTACTTC
-	TRBV9	TRBJ2-7	TRBD2	15	CASSVSGSLVGEQYF	TGTGCCAGCAGCGTTAGCGGGAGCTTAGTCGGCGAGCAGTACTTC
-	TRBV14	TRBJ1-2	-	13	CASSISTMNGYTF	TGTGCCAGCAGCATATCGACAATGAATGGCTACACCTTC
-	TRBV7-2	TRBJ2-7	-	15	CASSPQQVRVYEQYF	TGTGCCAGCAGCCCCCAACAGGTCAGGGTTTACGAGCAGTACTTC
-	TRBV6-1	TRBJ1-1	-	14	CASILLTEPSEAFF	TGTGCCAGCATTCTATTAACGGAGCCAAGTGAAGCTTTCTTT
-	TRBV21-1	TRBJ1-4	-	18	CASSKAKTMTGDNEKLFF	TGTGCCAGCAGCAAAGCAAAGACGATGACAGGGGATAATGAAAAACTGTTTTTT
-	TRBV5-1	TRBJ2-1	TRBD2	15	CASSPGTSGSNEQFF	TGCGCCAGCAGCCCTGGGACTAGCGGGAGCAATGAGCAGTTCTTC